This is a list of T cell receptor beta chains from one sample in a study of shared clonotypes between healthy human individuals. Clones were sequenced by immunoSEQ multiplex PCR, and TCRdb holds only the in-frame ones, with some missing. The sample carries under 850,000 clones, 80% to 95% recorded once. Sample: naive CD8+ T cells sorted from blood. The source is a man between 25 and 39 years old in good health. Both conserved end residues are part of each CDR3. Each record gives: D gene, V gene, J gene, CDR3 protein, CDR3 DNA. A D gene is named only where the DNA matches it firmly.

TRBD1	TRBV5-6	TRBJ1-2	CASSLGQGGGYTF	TGTGCCAGCAGCTTAGGACAGGGAGGCGGCTACACCTTC
.	TRBV29-1	TRBJ1-1	CSVDGQGPIRGEAFF	TGCAGCGTTGATGGCCAGGGGCCCATCCGGGGTGAAGCTTTCTTT
.	TRBV29-1	TRBJ2-5	CSVWMGVQETQYF	TGCAGCGTTTGGATGGGCGTCCAAGAGACCCAGTACTTC
.	TRBV28	TRBJ2-1	CASSRLAHEQFF	TGTGCCAGCAGTAGGCTAGCACATGAGCAGTTCTTC
.	TRBV7-6	TRBJ1-2	CASSLARGSNYGYTF	TGTGCCAGCAGCTTAGCGAGGGGCAGTAACTATGGCTACACCTTC
TRBD2	TRBV7-9	TRBJ2-1	CASSLGGLAAYNEQFF	TGTGCCAGCAGCTTGGGGGGACTAGCGGCCTACAATGAGCAGTTCTTC
.	TRBV7-2	TRBJ2-7	CASSLNLAYEQYF	TGTGCCAGCAGCTTAAACCTGGCCTACGAGCAGTACTTC
.	TRBV21-1	TRBJ1-5	CASSKDWTVDQPQHF	TGTGCCAGCAGCAAAGATTGGACGGTGGATCAGCCCCAGCATTTT
.	TRBV14	TRBJ2-6	CASSQVPGAWTGANVLTF	TGTGCCAGCAGCCAAGTTCCGGGGGCGTGGACTGGGGCCAACGTCCTGACTTTC
.	TRBV4-3	TRBJ2-1	CASSQGGNEQFF	TGCGCCAGCAGCCAAGGGGGCAATGAGCAGTTCTTC
TRBD2	TRBV6-5	TRBJ2-3	CASNIAGGRDTQYF	TGTGCCAGCAATATAGCGGGAGGAAGAGATACGCAGTATTTT